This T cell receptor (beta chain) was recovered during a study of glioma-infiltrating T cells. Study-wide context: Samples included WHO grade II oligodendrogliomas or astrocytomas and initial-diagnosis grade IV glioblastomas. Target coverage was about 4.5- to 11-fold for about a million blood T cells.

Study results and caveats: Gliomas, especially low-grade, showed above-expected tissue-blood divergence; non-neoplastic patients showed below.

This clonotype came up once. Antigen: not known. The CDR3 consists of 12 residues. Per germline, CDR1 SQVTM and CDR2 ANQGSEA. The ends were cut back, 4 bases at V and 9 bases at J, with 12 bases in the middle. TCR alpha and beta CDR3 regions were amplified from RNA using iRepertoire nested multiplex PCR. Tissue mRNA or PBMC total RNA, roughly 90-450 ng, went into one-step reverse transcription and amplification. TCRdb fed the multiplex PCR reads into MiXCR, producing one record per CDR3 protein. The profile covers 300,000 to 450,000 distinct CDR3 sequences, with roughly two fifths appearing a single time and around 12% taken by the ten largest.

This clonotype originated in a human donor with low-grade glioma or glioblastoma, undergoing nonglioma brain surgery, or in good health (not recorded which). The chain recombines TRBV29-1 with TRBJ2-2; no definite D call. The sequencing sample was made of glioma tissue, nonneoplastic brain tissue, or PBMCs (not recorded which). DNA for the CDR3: TGCAGCGTTGCGGTTGGTCGGTGGGAGCTGTTTTTT. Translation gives CSVAVGRWELFF.